A selection of T cell receptor beta chains follows, all from one sample in a study of CD8+CD57+ T cells in acquired aplastic anemia. MiXCR was run by TCRdb on the reads, yielding one entry per CDR3 protein. The data hold 250,000 to 300,000 distinct CDR3 sequences, with approximately 55% observed a single time. The sample was sorted CD4+, CD8+, or CD8+CD57+ T cells (not recorded which) from PBMCs. These receptor sequences come from a human donor with severe aplastic anemia or a healthy control (not recorded which). CDR3s include the opening cysteine and the closing phenylalanine or tryptophan. A D gene is named only where the DNA matches it firmly. Clone sizes are given selectively: once, few, many, or a class where the clone is expanded.

v_call,clone_size,d_call,j_call,cdr3_nt,cdr3_aa
TRBV9,.,.,TRBJ2-1,TGTGCCAGCAGCGTATCCGGGAACTACAATGAGCAGTTCTTC,CASSVSGNYNEQFF
TRBV15,.,.,TRBJ2-1,TGTGCCACCAGCAGAGATCCGCGGGGCAATGAGCAGTTCTTC,CATSRDPRGNEQFF
TRBV20-1,.,TRBD1,TRBJ2-7,TGCAGTGCTAGATCGTGGGGGAGACAGGGCCACGAGCAGTACTTC,CSARSWGRQGHEQYF
TRBV19,.,.,TRBJ1-2,TGTGCCAGTAGTATCGGGGGCCTCTATGGCTACACCTTC,CASSIGGLYGYTF
TRBV5-1,.,TRBD2,TRBJ2-7,TGCGCCAGCAGCTGGGGGGCTAGCGGGACGGGCGAGCAGTACTTC,CASSWGASGTGEQYF
TRBV29-1,.,TRBD1,TRBJ2-5,TGCAGCGCCGGGACAGGGGGAGAGACCCAGTACTTC,CSAGTGGETQYF
TRBV24-1,few,TRBD2,TRBJ2-1,TGTGCCACCAGTGATTTCGTAGCGGGAGGCTTATATGAGCAGTTCTTC,CATSDFVAGGLYEQFF
TRBV9,.,.,TRBJ2-7,TGTGCCAGCAGCACTAGGGACCTGTACGAGCAGTACTTC,CASSTRDLYEQYF
TRBV7-6,.,TRBD2,TRBJ2-3,TGTGCCAGCACCGCAGCGGGGCTCACAGATACGCAGTATTTT,CASTAAGLTDTQYF
TRBV2,many,.,TRBJ1-2,TGTGCCAGCAGTGGCACAGGTCTACACTATGGCTACACCTTC,CASSGTGLHYGYTF
TRBV9,many,.,TRBJ2-5,TGTGCCAGCAGCGTAGAAGAGACCCAGTACTTC,CASSVEETQYF
TRBV7-3,.,.,TRBJ2-5,TGTGCCAGCAGCTCGGGGGAAGGAGAGACCCAGTACTTC,CASSSGEGETQYF
TRBV5-1,.,.,TRBJ1-4,TGCGCCAGCAGCCTCCCTGACGCTGCAACTAATGAAAAACTGTTTTTT,CASSLPDAATNEKLFF
TRBV7-9,.,TRBD1,TRBJ1-1,TGTGCCAGCAGCTTAGGGGACAGCAGGTTGAACACTGAAGCTTTCTTT,CASSLGDSRLNTEAFF
TRBV6-5,.,TRBD2,TRBJ2-1,TGTGCCAGCAGTGCCTCGGGGGGGAATGAGCAGTTCTTC,CASSASGGNEQFF
TRBV7-9,.,TRBD1,TRBJ2-3,TGTGCCAGCAGCCGGGACAGGACTTACACAGATACGCAGTATTTT,CASSRDRTYTDTQYF
TRBV7-2,.,TRBD1,TRBJ1-2,TGTGCCAGCAGCAACCGACAGGGAAACCATGGCTACACCTTC,CASSNRQGNHGYTF
TRBV15,.,TRBD1,TRBJ1-2,TGTGCCACCAGCCCGGACAGGAGCACTAACTATGGCTACACCTTC,CATSPDRSTNYGYTF
TRBV7-9,.,TRBD1,TRBJ1-2,TGTGCCAGCCAGGGGGCGCGGGATGGCTACACCTTC,CASQGARDGYTF
TRBV15,.,TRBD2,TRBJ2-5,TGTGCCACCAGCGATGGACTAGCGGGGGGCCCGGGGACCCAGAACTTC,CATSDGLAGGPGTQNF
TRBV6-1,.,.,TRBJ1-2,TGTGCCAGCAGCGTCTTACAGATACAATCTTTC,CASSVLQIQSF
TRBV7-2,.,TRBD1,TRBJ2-3,TGTGCCAGCGTTTCCGGGACAGGGAAAGCGCAGTATTTT,CASVSGTGKAQYF
TRBV5-1,few,TRBD1,TRBJ2-2,TGCGCCAGCAGGTCGGGACAGGGTCGGACCGGGGAGCTGTTTTTT,CASRSGQGRTGELFF
TRBV2,.,.,TRBJ2-5,TGTGCCAGCAGCTTATCCACTGTGGAGACCCAGTACTTC,CASSLSTVETQYF